This T cell receptor (beta chain) was retrieved from a study of T cells after posttransplantation cyclophosphamide (dated by TCRdb to about 2016). With respect to the entire study: The study tracked T cell repertoire reconstitution by TRB sequencing after myeloablative bone marrow transplantation using posttransplantation cyclophosphamide as GVHD prophylaxis. Samples from fewer than 40 PTCy-treated patients and under 20 related bone marrow donors of those patients were subjected to antigen receptor sequencing. TRB sequencing was performed on blood from all 35 or so PTCy patients with 1-year posttransplant specimens. In 3 patients, TRB sequencing was also performed on up to about 3 more blood samples taken 2 to 5.2 years after transplant, and in 4 patients, pretransplant blood was also TRB-sequenced. Because TRA and TRB clonality correlated tightly in under ten samples, the subsequent TCR analyses were limited to TRB only. Public TRB sequences were checked against a database of over 3,000 sequences associated with responses to pathogens, tumor antigens, self-antigens and alloantigens. Overall results and qualifications from the work: The TRB repertoires of T cells infiltrating skin or GI tract showed only limited overlap with the TRB repertoires of T cells in blood. Across 45 to 50 patients, TRB clonality was highly associated with recipient CMV seropositivity and CMV reactivation, and PTCy diversity was similar to diversity in CNI/methotrexate controls. At 1-2 months, donor-recipient similarity was low but rose over the first year, and the later blood repertoires were often dominated by donor CD8+ memory clones.

The control cohort consisted of roughly 11 patients who had myeloablative marrow transplants with methotrexate plus a calcineurin inhibitor and who were sampled 1 year after transplant. Mononuclear cells from peripheral blood and bone marrow were separated by Ficoll-Hypaque density centrifugation and then cryopreserved. As regards this clone: Its antigen remains unidentified. Base qualities are not at hand, and no much larger clone is one base apart.

Genomic DNA was used for TRB sequencing, which was performed with the immunoSEQ assay at survey resolution or with the hsTCRB kit. The original methods were these. Initial read processing used immunoSEQ software, and repertoire analyses used the LymphoSeq R package. Clonality was computed as 1 minus normalized Shannon entropy; Gini coefficient was also calculated for each TRB dataset. Phenotypes of unsorted samples were inferred by mapping TRB sequences from sorted subsets of the recipient or donor onto unsorted samples of the same recipient. This is the immuneACCESS table as TCRdb keeps it, with only in-frame sequences that have V and J called. A part of the clones is gone; compared with another copy, unresolved V genes explain less than half, and the rest is unexplained. V and J calls and clone size are given by that table; D and trimming were obtained from the DNA. The sample table records approximately 10,000 clones; approximately 82% of these occur just once. Roughly 3.7% of the sample is taken by the ten largest.

This specimen was PBMCs, taken 367 days after allogeneic stem cell transplant with calcineurin inhibitor and methotrexate. This TCR derives from a male patient aged 30 to 39 who received an allogeneic stem cell transplant from an unrelated donor, was CMV-positive, and had acute GVHD only. In transplant recipients, some T cells may be of donor rather than host origin.

The nucleotide sequence is given as TGTGCCAGCAGCATAGGGGGGGGCCAGGGTCAGCCCCAGCATTTT. This gives the protein CASSIGGGQGQPQHF. The rearranged segments are TRBV6-6 and TRBJ1-5; TRBD1 could be the D gene, as 6 bases match. For CDR1 and CDR2, the germline V gene (reference sequence) lists MNHNY and SVGAGI. The CDR3 covers 15 residues, taking in both the cysteine and the phenylalanine. Solely the CDR3 DNA is kept, with 45 bases framed from the first base. V and J lose 6 bases and 6 bases, and a span of 18 bases separates them.